This is a list of T cell receptor beta chains from one sample in a study of T cell clonotyping in hematopoietic cell transplantation. The data were produced by immunoSEQ multiplex PCR, yet TCRdb's version contains in-frame clones alone and is incomplete. The table records 9,500 to 12,000 clones, 89% of them present only once. The specimen comprised PBMCs, sampled 180 days after allogeneic stem cell transplant. Receptors were obtained from a male patient aged 60-70 years who had an allogeneic stem cell transplant from an unrelated donor, so the T cells may come from the graft donor. Some clones in this sample may be carry-over from other donors' samples. Both conserved end residues are part of each CDR3. D genes are given only for firm matches. A clone size is listed for some rows: how often the clone was seen (once, few, many), or a class if it is expanded.

j_call clone_size d_call v_call cdr3_aa cdr3_nt
TRBJ2-1 . . TRBV19 CASSQAANSYNEQFF TGTGCCAGTAGTCAGGCAGCCAACTCCTACAATGAGCAGTTCTTC
TRBJ2-7 . TRBD1 TRBV27 CASSWTGPPLGEQYF TGTGCCAGCAGTTGGACAGGCCCACCTCTGGGGGAGCAGTACTTC
TRBJ1-6 . . TRBV7-8 CASSLMAGSNSPLHF TGTGCCAGCAGCTTAATGGCAGGGTCCAATTCACCCCTCCACTTT
TRBJ2-7 . . TRBV5-1 CASSLEWSWGAGYEQYF TGCGCCAGCAGCTTGGAATGGTCCTGGGGGGCTGGCTACGAGCAGTACTTC
TRBJ2-7 . . TRBV7-3 CASSPGANSYEQYF TGTGCCAGCAGTCCGGGGGCGAACTCCTACGAGCAGTACTTC
TRBJ2-2 . TRBD2 TRBV7-2 CASSSGPARGVTGELFF TGTGCCAGCAGCTCAGGCCCCGCGCGGGGGGTCACCGGGGAGCTGTTTTTT
TRBJ1-5 . TRBD1 TRBV7-2 CASSHHQGGDQPQHF TGCGCCAGCAGCCATCACCAGGGGGGAGATCAGCCCCAGCATTTT
TRBJ2-7 . . TRBV9 CASSVGERSEQYF TGTGCCAGCAGCGTAGGGGAAAGGAGCGAGCAGTACTTC
TRBJ1-1 . . TRBV27 CASSSWATLEAFF TGTGCCAGCAGTTCCTGGGCTACCCTTGAAGCTTTCTTT
TRBJ2-3 . . TRBV7-9 CASSLLAASTDTQYF TGTGCCAGCAGCTTACTGGCAGCTAGCACAGATACGCAGTATTTT
TRBJ2-7 once . TRBV10-3 CAISDPPGSEQYF TGTGCCATCAGTGATCCACCGGGGAGCGAGCAGTACTTC
TRBJ1-2 . TRBD1 TRBV5-1 CASSEPDRTANYGYTF TGCGCCAGCAGCGAACCGGACAGGACCGCTAACTATGGCTACACCTTC
TRBJ1-5 . TRBD1 TRBV27 CATAGIQGGNQPQHF TGTGCCACCGCCGGAATACAGGGGGGCAATCAGCCCCAGCATTTT
TRBJ2-3 . . TRBV9 CASSDGSEDTQYF TGTGCCAGCAGCGACGGGAGCGAAGATACGCAGTATTTT
TRBJ1-5 . TRBD1 TRBV6-6 CASRTTGGNQPQHF TGTGCCAGCAGGACGACAGGGGGCAATCAGCCCCAGCATTTT
TRBJ2-4 . . TRBV5-1 CASSLQGAKNIQYF TGCGCCAGCAGCTTGCAGGGAGCCAAAAACATTCAGTACTTC
TRBJ2-3 once . TRBV1 CTSRTSGGPSTDTQYF TGCACCAGCAGGACTAGCGGGGGGCCGAGCACAGATACGCAGTATTTT
TRBJ2-2 . . TRBV7-3 CASSLSGTGELFF TGTGCCAGCAGCTTATCGGGGACCGGGGAGCTGTTTTTT
TRBJ2-1 . . TRBV11-1 CASSRGGINEQFF TGTGCCAGCAGCCGGGGAGGAATCAATGAGCAGTTCTTC
TRBJ2-3 . TRBD2 TRBV2 CASRDWTSGGAADTQYF TGTGCCAGCAGAGACTGGACTAGCGGGGGGGCAGCAGATACGCAGTATTTT
TRBJ2-7 . TRBD1 TRBV19 CASNRDSKLLLDEQYF TGTGCCAGTAACCGGGACAGCAAACTACTATTAGACGAGCAGTACTTC
TRBJ1-2 . TRBD1 TRBV5-8 CASSLASGQHYGYTF TGTGCCAGCAGCTTGGCTTCGGGACAGCACTATGGCTACACCTTC
TRBJ2-7 . TRBD1 TRBV6-4 CASSVGQKLSYEQYF TGTGCCAGCAGTGTGGGACAGAAACTCTCCTACGAGCAGTACTTC
TRBJ1-1 . . TRBV9 CASSTGFGTEAFF TGTGCCAGCAGCACGGGGTTCGGCACTGAAGCTTTCTTT
TRBJ2-1 . TRBD2 TRBV6-5 CASNGGARYEQFF TGTGCCAGCAACGGGGGGGCGAGGTATGAGCAGTTCTTC
TRBJ1-5 . . TRBV15 CATSSYSNQPQHF TGTGCCACCAGCAGTTATAGCAATCAGCCCCAGCATTTT
TRBJ2-3 . TRBD1 TRBV5-1 CASSRKTGTEGRDTQYF TGCGCCAGCAGCCGCAAAACAGGGACAGAGGGAAGAGATACGCAGTATTTT
TRBJ2-3 . . TRBV9 CASSVAVGAEDTQYF TGTGCCAGCAGCGTAGCCGTCGGGGCTGAAGATACGCAGTATTTT
TRBJ2-3 . . TRBV2 CASSEDSDTDTQYF TGTGCCAGCAGTGAGGACAGTGACACAGATACGCAGTATTTT
TRBJ1-6 . TRBD1 TRBV7-2 CASSLGWDRGRGGHF TGTGCCAGCAGCTTGGGATGGGACAGGGGGCGAGGCGGTCACTTT
TRBJ2-1 . TRBD1 TRBV29-1 CSVPLRTGGEQFF TGCAGCGTCCCGCTTAGGACAGGAGGTGAGCAGTTCTTC
TRBJ1-6 . . TRBV19 CASSYQRGGNSPLHF TGTGCCAGTAGTTACCAGCGGGGGGGAAATTCACCCCTCCACTTT
TRBJ2-7 . . TRBV10-2 CASKPGRSSYEQYF TGCGCCAGCAAGCCAGGACGGAGCTCCTACGAGCAGTACTTC
TRBJ2-3 . . TRBV30 CAWGTPTDTQYF TGTGCCTGGGGGACACCGACAGATACGCAGTATTTT
TRBJ1-5 . TRBD1 TRBV5-6 CASSYRIQGATQPQHF TGTGCCAGCAGCTACCGGATACAGGGGGCCACTCAGCCCCAGCATTTT
TRBJ2-7 . . TRBV5-4 CASSFSGYEQYF TGTGCCAGCAGCTTCTCGGGCTACGAGCAGTACTTC
TRBJ1-2 medium-sized TRBD1 TRBV27 CASSPSTGGTYGYTF TGTGCCAGCAGTCCATCGACAGGGGGGACCTATGGCTACACCTTC
TRBJ1-5 . . TRBV7-8 CASSWGSMRGDQPQHF TGTGCCAGCAGCTGGGGGTCAATGCGGGGAGATCAGCCCCAGCATTTT
TRBJ1-4 . . TRBV13 CASSHSFGVAGEKLFF TGTGCCAGCAGCCACTCTTTCGGGGTCGCAGGCGAAAAACTGTTTTTT
TRBJ2-7 . TRBD1 TRBV2 CASSLTGGYEQYF TGTGCCAGCAGCCTGACAGGGGGCTACGAGCAGTACTTC
TRBJ2-1 . . TRBV7-9 CASSGEYYANEQFF TGTGCCAGTTCAGGGGAATACTACGCCAATGAGCAGTTCTTC
TRBJ1-2 . . TRBV4-1 CASSQGPIEGQIYGYTF TGCGCCAGCAGCCAAGGTCCTATTGAGGGGCAGATCTATGGCTACACCTTC
TRBJ1-6 . TRBD1 TRBV7-2 CASSRRTGDSPLHF TGTGCCAGCAGCCGGAGGACAGGGGATTCACCCCTCCACTTT
TRBJ1-4 once . TRBV5-1 CASRGLDSINEKLFF TGCGCCAGCAGGGGCCTGGACAGTATTAATGAAAAACTGTTTTTT
TRBJ1-4 . . TRBV19 CASSIYGTTNEKLFF TGTGCCAGTAGTATTTATGGGACAACTAATGAAAAACTGTTTTTT
TRBJ2-7 . TRBD1 TRBV6-5 CASSRGQGRSEQYF TGTGCCAGCAGCCGTGGACAGGGTAGGTCCGAGCAGTACTTC
TRBJ1-1 . . TRBV19 CASSTRGDGITEAFF TGTGCCAGTAGCACCCGGGGGGACGGGATCACTGAAGCTTTCTTT
TRBJ2-5 . . TRBV7-2 CASSLVGAQETQYF TGTGCCAGCAGCTTAGTGGGGGCCCAAGAGACCCAGTACTTC
TRBJ2-3 . . TRBV5-1 CASSLNVGSGPDTQYF TGCGCCAGCAGCTTAAATGTAGGGTCGGGTCCAGATACGCAGTATTTT
TRBJ1-1 . . TRBV6-5 CATLKEGRGTTEAFF TGTGCCACCTTAAAGGAAGGGAGGGGCACCACTGAAGCTTTCTTT
TRBJ2-7 . TRBD1 TRBV5-1 CASSLVGQDSYEQYF TGCGCCAGCAGCTTGGTGGGACAGGACTCCTACGAGCAGTACTTC
TRBJ2-3 . . TRBV4-2 CASSPLGVADTQYF TGTGCCAGCAGCCCCCTGGGGGTGGCAGATACGCAGTATTTT
TRBJ2-7 . . TRBV6-1 CASSHRELYEQYF TGTGCCAGCAGTCACCGGGAACTTTACGAGCAGTACTTC
TRBJ1-1 . . TRBV6-5 CASSSKANTEAFF TGTGCCAGCAGTTCAAAGGCGAACACTGAAGCTTTCTTT
TRBJ2-3 . . TRBV2 CASSGRGTDTQYF TGTGCCAGCAGTGGACGAGGCACAGATACGCAGTATTTT
TRBJ2-7 . . TRBV6-6 CASSYGLAWEQYF TGTGCCAGCAGTTACGGGTTAGCGTGGGAGCAGTACTTC
TRBJ2-7 . TRBD2 TRBV6-6 CASSPRPGTRAEQYF TGTGCCAGCAGCCCCCGACCCGGGACTAGAGCCGAGCAGTACTTC